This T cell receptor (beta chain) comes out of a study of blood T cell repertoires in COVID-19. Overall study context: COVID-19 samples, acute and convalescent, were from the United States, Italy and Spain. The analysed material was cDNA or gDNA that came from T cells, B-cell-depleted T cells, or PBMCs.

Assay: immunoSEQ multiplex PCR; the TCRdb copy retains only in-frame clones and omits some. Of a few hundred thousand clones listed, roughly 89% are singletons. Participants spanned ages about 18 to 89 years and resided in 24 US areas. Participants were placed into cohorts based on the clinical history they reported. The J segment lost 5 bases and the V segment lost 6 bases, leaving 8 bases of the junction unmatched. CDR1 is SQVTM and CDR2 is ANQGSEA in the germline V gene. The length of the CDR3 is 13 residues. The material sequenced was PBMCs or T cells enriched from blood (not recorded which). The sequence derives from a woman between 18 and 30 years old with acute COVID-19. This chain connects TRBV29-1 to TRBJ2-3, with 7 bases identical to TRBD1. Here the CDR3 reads CSVATTGRDTQYF. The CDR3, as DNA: TGCAGCGTCGCAACGACAGGGCGAGATACGCAGTATTTT.